This T cell receptor beta chain was recovered during a study of cytomegalovirus exposure and HLA in healthy donors. At the level of the study: From donors who were HLA-typed, an early data release held 80 million to 95 million unique TCRs. Study outcomes and limitations: As a later analysis revealed, the rate of TCR association differed by HLA locus, with DRB1 most and HLA-C fewest.

As for the donors, each was a healthy bone marrow donor. On this clone itself: The antigen remains unidentified.

A multiplex PCR was run with 60 Vbeta primers and 13 Jbeta primers. Assay: immunoSEQ multiplex PCR; the TCRdb copy retains only in-frame clones and omits some. The table lists roughly 96,000 clones, about four fifths of them singletons. Sequencing was performed on PBMCs. This clonotype was obtained from a female donor in good health and CMV-seropositive.

The CDR3 protein is CASSQAGTGPLIGAFF. The CDR3 DNA reads TGTGCCAGCAGCCAAGCCGGGACAGGGCCCCTTATTGGAGCTTTCTTT. The J gene is TRBJ1-1, the V gene TRBV7-2; 9 nucleotides match TRBD1. This CDR3 has 16 residues. The junction had 17 bases not matched to a gene; V was cut back by 5 bases and J by 10 bases. The germline gives CDR1 SGHTA, CDR2 FQGNSA.